The 23 T cell receptor beta chains below come from one sample, sequenced in a study of early T cells in non-severe SARS-CoV-2 infection. TCRdb re-analysed the 5' RACE reads in MiXCR, keeping a single row per CDR3 protein. The sample records over 60,000 distinct CDR3 sequences, over 10% being singletons. Source: whole blood, taken at baseline. These receptors were taken from an adult who was a healthcare worker with PCR-confirmed SARS-CoV-2 infection or an uninfected control (not recorded which).

This clonotype appeared once. J is TRBJ1-1 and V is TRBV18; D remains unclear. Germline V gives CDR1 KGHSH, CDR2 LQKENI. The V gene lost 1 base and the J gene lost 5 bases, with 17 bases spanning the gap. This CDR3 is 16 amino acids long. The CDR3 spells CASSPRGVRTETEAFF. CDR3 DNA sequence: TGTGCCAGCTCACCACGCGGGGTCCGTACGGAGACTGAAGCTTTCTTT. The full variable domain, rest sourced from reference TRBV18 and TRBJ1-1, is NAGVMQNPRHLVRRRGQEARLRCSPMKGHSHVYWYRQLPEEGLKFMVYLQKENIIDESGMPKERFSAEFPKEGPSILRIQQVVRGDSAAYFCASSPRGVRTETEAFFGQGTRLTVV.

This clonotype was seen a few times. The chain uses TRBV4-1 and TRBJ2-7; perhaps D is TRBD1 or TRBD2 (6 bases each). The CDR3 spans 14 residues. Germline-derived CDR1 and CDR2 are MGHRA and YSYEKL. Trimming took off 1 base at V and 7 bases at J, with 14 bases between the two ends. The CDR3 sequence: CASSQVMGGGEQYF. As DNA, the CDR3 is TGCGCCAGCAGCCAAGTGATGGGGGGCGGGGAGCAGTACTTC.

The chain has TRBV12-3 or TRBV12-4 and TRBJ2-6; 7 bases are shared with TRBD1. V lost 4 bases, J lost 2 bases, and 5 bases stayed unmatched. This CDR3 spans 16 amino acids. The CDR3 DNA sequence: TGTGCCAGCAGTTCGGGACAGCAAACTGGGGCCAACGTCCTGACTTTC. It specifies CASSSGQQTGANVLTF.

This clonotype was seen more than once but under ten times. V gene TRBV29-1 combines with J gene TRBJ1-5; 7 bases line up with TRBD1. The CDR3 length is 14 residues. J gave up 3 bases and V 8 bases, and 10 bases lay outside the gene matches. Germline CDR1 reads SQVTM; CDR2 reads ANQGSEA. CDR3 nucleotides: TGCAGCCTCCCGACAGGGACCTACAATCAGCCCCAGCATTTT. Residues: CSLPTGTYNQPQHF.

This clonotype was counted only a few times. The CDR3 loop is CASSYSGRRMNTEAFF. Written as DNA, the CDR3 is TGTGCCAGCAGTTACTCTGGCAGGCGCATGAACACTGAAGCTTTCTTT. The genes are TRBV6-5 and TRBJ1-1; no definite D call. Germline V gene lookup returns CDR1 MNHEY and CDR2 SVGAGI. V lost 0 bases and J lost 0, with 11 bases in between. The CDR3 contains 16 residues.

At least ten counts were recorded for this clonotype. The rearrangement links TRBV6-5 to TRBJ2-3; TRBD2 is a possible D gene (5 bases). Germline assignment: CDR1 MNHEY and CDR2 SVGAGI. The CDR3 loop spans 18 amino acids. V was trimmed by 5 bases and J by 2 bases, leaving 23 bases between them. The CDR3 coding sequence is TGTGCCAGCAGTACTGTAGGAGTCGGGCTAGCCCACACAGATACGCAGTATTTT. This gives the protein CASSTVGVGLAHTDTQYF.

The V and J genes are TRBV28 and TRBJ1-1; D not resolved. This CDR3 is built from 15 residues. The V end was cut by 5 bases, the J end by 0 bases, with 13 bases between. The V gene's germline CDR1 is MDHEN and CDR2 SYDVKM. As DNA, the CDR3 is TGTGCCAGCAGTCCCCACGCAGCAATGAACACTGAAGCTTTCTTT. This gives the protein CASSPHAAMNTEAFF.

This clonotype was detected ten times or more. The chain combines TRBV4-3 with TRBJ1-5, with D uncertain. V lost 0 bases, J lost 4 bases, and 7 bases lay in between. This CDR3 comprises 14 residues. Germline CDR1 and CDR2: LGHNA and YSLEER. In nucleotides, the CDR3 is TGCGCCAGCAGCCAAGAAATCGGAAATCAGCCCCAGCATTTT. Residues: CASSQEIGNQPQHF.

Many counts were recorded for this clonotype. The chain carries TRBV7-2 and TRBJ2-3, with 9 bases that match TRBD1. Germline CDR1 and CDR2: SGHTA and FQGNSA. CDR3 length equals 15 residues. V shed 5 bases, J shed 5 bases, and the junction held 8 bases outside the gene matches. The CDR3 protein is CASSLQGAERDTQYF. CDR3 DNA: TGTGCCAGCAGCCTACAGGGGGCGGAGAGAGATACGCAGTATTTT.

This clonotype was detected a few times. The chain recombines TRBV10-1 with TRBJ2-2; the D is unclear. V lost 0 bases and J 5 bases, leaving 7 bases between the germline ends. The CDR3 consists of 14 residues. Germline CDR1 is WNHNN and CDR2 is SYGVQD (reference sequence). CDR3 DNA sequence: TGCGCCAGCAGTGAGTCTCGCGTGACCGGGGAGCTGTTTTTT. As protein: CASSESRVTGELFF.

A few counts support this clonotype. The chain links TRBV20-1 to TRBJ2-2; 7 bases line up with TRBD1. The CDR3 covers 12 residues. With V trimmed by 5 bases and J by 8 bases, 5 bases remained unmatched. Per germline, CDR1 DFQATT and CDR2 SNEGSKA (reference sequence). CDR3 sequence reads: CSALDRDGELFF. CDR3 in DNA: TGCAGTGCTCTCGACAGGGATGGGGAGCTGTTTTTT.

This clonotype was detected a few times. J is TRBJ1-1 and V is TRBV6-5; D perhaps matches TRBD1 (6 bases). Germline CDR1 is MNHEY and CDR2 is SVGAGI. Trimming shortened V by 2 bases and J by 5 bases, and 12 bases separated the two germline ends. CDR3 length: 14 amino acids. CDR3: CASSYGQGWTEAFF. In DNA, the CDR3 is TGTGCCAGCAGTTACGGTCAGGGGTGGACTGAAGCTTTCTTT.

V and J are TRBV25-1 and TRBJ2-2; 8 bases agree with TRBD1. V shed 0 bases, J shed 8 bases, and the junction held 8 bases outside the gene matches. Germline CDR1 reads MGHDK; CDR2 reads SYGVNS. This CDR3 has 16 amino acids. The CDR3 is CASSEYRTGSAGELFF. The CDR3 DNA is TGTGCCAGCAGTGAATACCGGACAGGGTCAGCGGGGGAGCTGTTTTTT.

This clonotype was observed many times. The chain carries TRBV5-1 and TRBJ2-2; a possible D gene is TRBD1 (5 bases). Trimming left V 0 bases short and J 0 bases short, with 9 bases between. The CDR3 is 16 amino acids. CDR1 and CDR2 from the germline V gene are SGHRS and YFSETQ. The CDR3 sequence is CASSLGAGPNTGELFF. In DNA, the CDR3 is TGCGCCAGCAGCTTGGGAGCAGGGCCGAACACCGGGGAGCTGTTTTTT.

There are a few counts of this clonotype. The rearrangement uses TRBV2 and TRBJ2-5; 11 nucleotides match TRBD2. J gave up 9 bases and V 6 bases, and 15 bases lay outside the gene matches. This CDR3 contains 16 residues. The germline V gene has CDR1 SNHLY and CDR2 FYNNEI. The CDR3 loop is CASRSSGGTGGSAQYF. The CDR3 bases are TGTGCCAGCAGGTCTAGCGGGGGGACCGGCGGATCGGCCCAGTACTTC.

This clonotype has a count of ten or more. CDR3 amino acids: CSARPSTVRNQPQHF. In DNA, the CDR3 is TGCAGTGCTAGACCTTCGACAGTAAGAAATCAGCCCCAGCATTTT. This chain joins TRBV20-1 and TRBJ1-5, with D possibly being TRBD1 (5 bases). In germline, CDR1 is DFQATT, CDR2 SNEGSKA (reference sequence). The ends were cut back, 2 bases at V and 4 bases at J, with 15 bases in the middle. There are 15 residues in the CDR3.

This clonotype is labeled medium-sized. This chain connects TRBV6-1 to TRBJ2-1; 8 bases map to TRBD2. The germline V gene has CDR1 MNHNS and CDR2 SASEGT. The junction had 5 bases not matched to a gene; V was cut back by 4 bases and J by 0 bases. The length of the CDR3 is 16 residues. The CDR3 spells CASSASGTSSYNEQFF. The CDR3 DNA reads TGTGCCAGCAGTGCGTCGGGGACTAGCTCCTACAATGAGCAGTTCTTC.

This clonotype occurred many times. The chain links TRBV6-5 to TRBJ2-7; 10 bases align to TRBD1. CDR3 length: 15 amino acids. The germline gives CDR1 MNHEY, CDR2 SVGAGI. The J segment lost 5 bases and the V segment lost 2 bases, leaving 6 bases of the junction unmatched. The CDR3 nucleotides are TGTGCCAGCAGTTACGACGACAGGGGGCTGAACGAGCAGTACTTC. Its protein is CASSYDDRGLNEQYF.

A few counts support this clonotype. The rearrangement joins TRBV12-3 or TRBV12-4 to TRBJ2-7, with TRBD1 matching over 7 bases. This CDR3 has 17 residues. The V gene end was trimmed by 6 bases and the J gene end by 2 bases; junction bases not matched to a gene: 16. The CDR3 loop is CASSSTGTVLTTYEQYF. As DNA, the CDR3 is TGTGCCAGCAGCTCTACCGGGACAGTACTTACTACCTACGAGCAGTACTTC.

Many counts were recorded for this clonotype. The chain uses TRBV3-1 and TRBJ2-1; maybe TRBD2 (5 bases). This CDR3 contains 14 residues. The germline V gene has CDR1 LGHDT and CDR2 YNNKEL (reference sequence). V lost 1 base to trimming and J lost 4 bases, with 8 bases between them. The DNA of the CDR3 is TGTGCCAGCAGCCAAGCGGGGTTATACAATGAGCAGTTCTTC. Encoded protein: CASSQAGLYNEQFF.

The rearrangement uses TRBV3-1 and TRBJ1-2; D call uncertain. V lost 1 base to trimming and J lost 4 bases, with 7 bases between them. The CDR3 is 13 residues long. The germline CDR1 and CDR2 sequences are LGHDT and YNNKEL (reference sequence). In nucleotides, the CDR3 is TGTGCCAGCAGCCAAGGGGCCTCCTATGGCTACACCTTC. Protein: CASSQGASYGYTF.

This clonotype was seen ten or more times. The chain couples TRBV15 to TRBJ2-5; 10 positions match TRBD1. The V gene end was trimmed by 1 base and the J gene end by 0 bases; junction bases not matched to a gene: 11. CDR1 is LNHNV, CDR2 YYDKDF, per germline (reference sequence). There are 19 residues in the CDR3. The CDR3 coding sequence is TGTGCCACCAGCAGAGCCGGGACAGGGGTTCAACTGTACCAAGAGACCCAGTACTTC. Residues: CATSRAGTGVQLYQETQYF.

The J gene is TRBJ2-1, the V gene TRBV7-8; weak D call: TRBD1 (5 bases). The length of the CDR3 is 15 residues. Trimming cost V 1 base and J 3 bases, with 10 bases left between them. Germline V gene lookup returns CDR1 SGHVS and CDR2 FQNEAQ. This chain's CDR3 is CASSLDGADYNEQFF. The CDR3 nucleotides read TGTGCCAGCAGCTTAGATGGGGCCGACTACAATGAGCAGTTCTTC.